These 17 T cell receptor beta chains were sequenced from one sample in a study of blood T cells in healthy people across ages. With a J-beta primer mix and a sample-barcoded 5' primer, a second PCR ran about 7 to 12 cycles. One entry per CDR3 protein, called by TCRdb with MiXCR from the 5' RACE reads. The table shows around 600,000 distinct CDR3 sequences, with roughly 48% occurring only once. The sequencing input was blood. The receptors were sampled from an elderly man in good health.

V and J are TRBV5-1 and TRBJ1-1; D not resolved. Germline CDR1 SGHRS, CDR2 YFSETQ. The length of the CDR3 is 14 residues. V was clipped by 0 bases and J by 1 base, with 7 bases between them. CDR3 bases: TGCGCCAGCAGCTTGGGGTGGGGGAACACTGAAGCTTTCTTT. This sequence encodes CASSLGWGNTEAFF.

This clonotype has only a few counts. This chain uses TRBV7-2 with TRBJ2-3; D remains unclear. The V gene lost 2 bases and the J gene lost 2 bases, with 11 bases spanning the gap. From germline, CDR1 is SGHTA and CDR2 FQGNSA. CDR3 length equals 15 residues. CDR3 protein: CASSLSGAFTDTQYF. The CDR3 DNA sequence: TGTGCCAGCAGCTTATCGGGTGCCTTCACAGATACGCAGTATTTT.

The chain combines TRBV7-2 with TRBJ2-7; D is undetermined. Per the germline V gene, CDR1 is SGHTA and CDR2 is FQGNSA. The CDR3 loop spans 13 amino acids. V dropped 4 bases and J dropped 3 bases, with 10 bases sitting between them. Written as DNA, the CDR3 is TGTGCCAGCAGCTCACCAAACCTCTACGAGCAGTACTTC. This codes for CASSSPNLYEQYF.

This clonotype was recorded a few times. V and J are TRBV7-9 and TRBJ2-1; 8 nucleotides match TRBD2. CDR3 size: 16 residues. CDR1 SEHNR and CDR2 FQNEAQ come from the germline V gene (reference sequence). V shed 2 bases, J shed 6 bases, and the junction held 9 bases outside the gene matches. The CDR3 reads CASSLFGLANPNEQFF. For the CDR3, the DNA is TGTGCCAGCAGCTTATTCGGACTAGCAAACCCCAATGAGCAGTTCTTC.

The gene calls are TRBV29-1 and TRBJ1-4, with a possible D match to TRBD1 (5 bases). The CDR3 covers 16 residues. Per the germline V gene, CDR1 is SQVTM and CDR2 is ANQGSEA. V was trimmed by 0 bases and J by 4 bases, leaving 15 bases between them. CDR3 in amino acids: CSVEDLRGDFNEKLFF. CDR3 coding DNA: TGCAGCGTTGAAGATCTGCGGGGGGACTTTAATGAAAAACTGTTTTTT.

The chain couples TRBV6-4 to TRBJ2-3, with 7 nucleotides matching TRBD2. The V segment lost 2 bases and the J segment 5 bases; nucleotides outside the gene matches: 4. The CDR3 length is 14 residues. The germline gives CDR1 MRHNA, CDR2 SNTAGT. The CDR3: CASSDGRAVDTQYF. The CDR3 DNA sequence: TGTGCCAGCAGTGACGGGAGGGCCGTAGATACGCAGTATTTT.

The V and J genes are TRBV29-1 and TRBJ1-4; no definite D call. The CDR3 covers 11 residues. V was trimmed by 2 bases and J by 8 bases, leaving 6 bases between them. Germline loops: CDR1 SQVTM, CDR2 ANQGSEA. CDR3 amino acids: CSVEWEEKLFF. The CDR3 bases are TGCAGCGTTGAATGGGAAGAAAAACTGTTTTTT.

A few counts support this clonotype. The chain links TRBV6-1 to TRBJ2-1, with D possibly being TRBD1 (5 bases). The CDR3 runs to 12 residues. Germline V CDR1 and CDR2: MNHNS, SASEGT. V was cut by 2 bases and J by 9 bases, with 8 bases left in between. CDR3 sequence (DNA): TGTGCCAGCAGTGAACAGGGAACTGAGCAGTTCTTC. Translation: CASSEQGTEQFF.

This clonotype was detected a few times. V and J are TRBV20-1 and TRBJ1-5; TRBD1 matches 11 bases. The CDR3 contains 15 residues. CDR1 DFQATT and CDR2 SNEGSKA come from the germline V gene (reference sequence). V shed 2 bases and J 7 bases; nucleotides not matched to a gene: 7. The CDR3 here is CSARNHGTGGQPQHF. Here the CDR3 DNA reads TGCAGTGCTAGAAATCACGGGACAGGGGGACAGCCCCAGCATTTT.

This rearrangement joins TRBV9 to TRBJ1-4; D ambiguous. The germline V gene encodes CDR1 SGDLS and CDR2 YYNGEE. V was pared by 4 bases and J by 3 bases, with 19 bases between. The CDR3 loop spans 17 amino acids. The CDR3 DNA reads TGTGCCAGCAGCCCCCTGGGCAGGACTCCGTCTAATGAAAAACTGTTTTTT. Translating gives CASSPLGRTPSNEKLFF.

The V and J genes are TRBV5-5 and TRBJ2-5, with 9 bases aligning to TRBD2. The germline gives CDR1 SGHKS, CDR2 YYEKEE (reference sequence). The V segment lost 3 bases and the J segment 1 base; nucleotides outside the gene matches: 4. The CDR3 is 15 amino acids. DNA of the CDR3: TGTGCCAGCAGCTCTAGCGGGGATTCCCAAGAGACCCAGTACTTC. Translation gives CASSSSGDSQETQYF. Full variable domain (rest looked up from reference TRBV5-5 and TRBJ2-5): DAGVTQSPTHLIKTRGQQVTLRCSPISGHKSVSWYQQVLGQGPQFIFQYYEKEERGRGNFPDRFSARQFPNYSSELNVNALLLGDSALYLCASSSSGDSQETQYFGPGTRLLVL.

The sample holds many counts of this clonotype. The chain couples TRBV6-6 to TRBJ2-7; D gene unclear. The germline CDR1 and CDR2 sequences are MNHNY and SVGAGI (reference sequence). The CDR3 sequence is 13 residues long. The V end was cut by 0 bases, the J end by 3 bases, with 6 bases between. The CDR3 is CASSYSNNYEQYF. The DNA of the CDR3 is TGTGCCAGCAGTTACTCGAACAACTACGAGCAGTACTTC.

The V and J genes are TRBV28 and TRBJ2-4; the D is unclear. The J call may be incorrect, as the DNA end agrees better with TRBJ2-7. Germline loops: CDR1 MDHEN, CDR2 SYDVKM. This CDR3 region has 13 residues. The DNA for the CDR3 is TGTGCCAGCAGTTGGAGTTTAAACTACGAGCAGTACTTC. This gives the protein CASSWSLNYEQYF.

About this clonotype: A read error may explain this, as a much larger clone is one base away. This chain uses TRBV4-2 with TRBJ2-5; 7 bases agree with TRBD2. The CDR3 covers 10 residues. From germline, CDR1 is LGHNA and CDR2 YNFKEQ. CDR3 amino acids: CATGGNEQYF. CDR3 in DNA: TGTGCTACGGGAGGCAATGAGCAGTACTTC.

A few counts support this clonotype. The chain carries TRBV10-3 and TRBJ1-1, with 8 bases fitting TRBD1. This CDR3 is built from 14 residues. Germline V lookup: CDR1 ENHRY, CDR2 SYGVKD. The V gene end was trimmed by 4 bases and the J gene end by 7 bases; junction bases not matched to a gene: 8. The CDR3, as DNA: TGTGCCATCAGTGTCCAGGGGGCGTATGATGAAGCTTTCTTT. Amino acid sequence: CAISVQGAYDEAFF.

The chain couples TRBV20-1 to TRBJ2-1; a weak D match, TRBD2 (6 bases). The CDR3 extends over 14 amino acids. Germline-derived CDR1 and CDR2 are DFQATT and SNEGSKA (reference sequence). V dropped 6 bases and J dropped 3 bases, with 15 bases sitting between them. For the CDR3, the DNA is TGCAGTGCCCACGGAGTGGGGGGCTACAATGAGCAGTTCTTC. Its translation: CSAHGVGGYNEQFF.

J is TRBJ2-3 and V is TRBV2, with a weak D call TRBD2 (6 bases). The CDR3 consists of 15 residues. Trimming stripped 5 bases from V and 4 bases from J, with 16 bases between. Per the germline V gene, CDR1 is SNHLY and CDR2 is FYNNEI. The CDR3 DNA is TGTGCCAGCAGTCTGTCGGGAGCGACCGCAGATACGCAGTATTTT. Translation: CASSLSGATADTQYF.